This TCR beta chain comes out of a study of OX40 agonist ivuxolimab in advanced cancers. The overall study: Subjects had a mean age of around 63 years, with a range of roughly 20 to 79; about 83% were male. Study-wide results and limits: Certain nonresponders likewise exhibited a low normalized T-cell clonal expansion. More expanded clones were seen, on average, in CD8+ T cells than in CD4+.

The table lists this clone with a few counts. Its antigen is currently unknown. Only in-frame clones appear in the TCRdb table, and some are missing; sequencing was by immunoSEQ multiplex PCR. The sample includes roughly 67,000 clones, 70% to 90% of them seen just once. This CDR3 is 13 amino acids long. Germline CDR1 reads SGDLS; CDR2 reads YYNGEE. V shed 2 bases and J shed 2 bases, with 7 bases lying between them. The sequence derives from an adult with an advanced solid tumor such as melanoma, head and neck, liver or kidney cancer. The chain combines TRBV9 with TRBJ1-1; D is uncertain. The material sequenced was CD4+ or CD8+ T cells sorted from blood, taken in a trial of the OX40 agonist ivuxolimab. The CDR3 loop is CASSVQANTEAFF. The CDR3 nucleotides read TGTGCCAGCAGCGTTCAGGCAAACACTGAAGCTTTCTTT.